A selection of T cell receptor beta chains follows, all from one sample in a study of shared clonotypes between healthy human individuals. Generated by immunoSEQ multiplex PCR, the TCRdb table keeps only in-frame clones and is missing some. The table lists 170,000 or so clones, 65% to 70% of them singletons. Source material: memory CD4+ T cells sorted from blood. Every receptor here comes from a man aged 25-40 years in good health. Each CDR3 is given with its conserved first and last residue. The D gene is left open where the match is weak. Only part of the rows carry a size: once, few, many, or a class if the clone is expanded.

TRBV11-2,few,.,TRBJ2-7,TGTGCCAGCAGCTTAAATGGAGGGGGTTCCTACGAGCAGTACTTC,CASSLNGGGSYEQYF
TRBV27,.,TRBD1,TRBJ1-2,TGTGCCAGCAGTTACAGGGGCCACTATGGCTACACCTTC,CASSYRGHYGYTF
TRBV28,.,.,TRBJ2-3,TGTGCCAGCAGTTCTCGGGGGGCAACCACAGATACGCAGTATTTT,CASSSRGATTDTQYF
TRBV19,.,.,TRBJ1-5,TGTGCCAGTAGTCGATTCGAAGGACCTTTCGCCCAGCATTTT,CASSRFEGPFAQHF
TRBV7-2,.,.,TRBJ2-2,TGTGCCAGCAGCTCGTTCACCGGGGAGCTGTTTTTT,CASSSFTGELFF
TRBV5-4,.,.,TRBJ2-7,TGTGCCAGCAGCTCCGACCGCGGGTACGAGCAGTACTTC,CASSSDRGYEQYF
TRBV29-1,.,.,TRBJ1-3,TGCAGCGTTGCAGAAGGATGGGGCACCATATATTTT,CSVAEGWGTIYF
TRBV28,.,TRBD2,TRBJ2-5,TGTGCCAGCAGTCCCCGGACTAGCGGGGGGGAGACCCAGTACTTC,CASSPRTSGGETQYF
TRBV2,few,.,TRBJ1-1,TGTGCCAGCAGTGAATATCAGGGGCCCGGGGACACTGAAGCTTTCTTT,CASSEYQGPGDTEAFF
TRBV6-1,.,.,TRBJ2-3,TGTGCCAGCAGTGTAGTGGGGGACGGCACAGATACGCAGTATTTT,CASSVVGDGTDTQYF
TRBV4-1,few,.,TRBJ1-1,TGCGCCAGCAGCCAGGGACGGAGGCCCACTGAAGCTTTCTTT,CASSQGRRPTEAFF
TRBV15,.,.,TRBJ2-1,TGTGCCACGGGGGGTGGGAGGTCCTACAATGAGCAGTTCTTC,CATGGGRSYNEQFF
TRBV7-8,few,TRBD2,TRBJ2-7,TGTGCCAGCAGCTTACGGCGGGAGCGTTCCTACGAGCAGTACTTC,CASSLRRERSYEQYF
TRBV5-6,.,TRBD2,TRBJ2-3,TGTGCCAGCAGCTTGGGACCACCAGCGGGGGATACTAGCACAGATACGCAGTATTTT,CASSLGPPAGDTSTDTQYF
TRBV28,.,.,TRBJ1-4,TGTGCCAGCAGTTTTACATTCGATAATGAAAAACTGTTTTTT,CASSFTFDNEKLFF
TRBV27,.,TRBD1,TRBJ1-1,TGTGCCAGCAGTCCGACAGGGATGAACACTGAAGCTTTCTTT,CASSPTGMNTEAFF
TRBV5-5,.,.,TRBJ2-3,TGTGCCAGCAGCTTGATGGGGCAACTAGCAGGAGTCACAGATACGCAGTATTTT,CASSLMGQLAGVTDTQYF
TRBV7-8,.,.,TRBJ2-7,TGTGCCAGCAGCTTAGCTACAGGGCCCTACGAGCAGTACTTC,CASSLATGPYEQYF
TRBV2,.,TRBD2,TRBJ2-7,TGTGCCACCGGACTAGCGGGAGGCAACTCCTACGAGCAGTACTTC,CATGLAGGNSYEQYF
TRBV4-3,.,.,TRBJ2-2,TGCGCCAGCTCCCACTACTCGATCAGGGGATCGAACACCGGGGAGCTGTTTTTT,CASSHYSIRGSNTGELFF
TRBV2,.,.,TRBJ1-2,TGTGCCAGCAGTCAAAGAGACTATGGCTACACCTTC,CASSQRDYGYTF
TRBV19,.,TRBD1,TRBJ2-7,TGTGCCAGTAGTTCCCCAGGGGGAACCTACGAGCAGTACTTC,CASSSPGGTYEQYF
TRBV7-9,.,.,TRBJ1-4,TGTGCCAGCAGGAACATCAATGAAAAACTGTTTTTT,CASRNINEKLFF
TRBV18,.,.,TRBJ2-5,TGTGCCAGCCTGAGGGGGTACCAAGAGACCCAGTACTTC,CASLRGYQETQYF
TRBV9,.,.,TRBJ1-3,TGTGCCAGCAGCGTAGGAGGTTACTCTGGAAACACCATATATTTT,CASSVGGYSGNTIYF
TRBV5-3,.,.,TRBJ1-4,TGTGCCAGCAGCTTTTCACGGACAGATGAAAAACTGTTTTTT,CASSFSRTDEKLFF
TRBV7-2,.,.,TRBJ1-1,TGTGCCAGCAGCTGGACACTGGGATTAATGAACACTGAAGCTTTCTTT,CASSWTLGLMNTEAFF
TRBV25-1,.,TRBD1,TRBJ1-2,TGTGCCAGCAGCCGGGACAGCACCTATGATTCTGGCTACACCTTC,CASSRDSTYDSGYTF
TRBV7-9,once,.,TRBJ2-7,TGTGCCAGCAGCTCTGGAGGCCCCTCCTACGAGCAGTACTTC,CASSSGGPSYEQYF
TRBV9,few,.,TRBJ1-1,TGTGCCAGCAGCACTGAAAGGGAAGGGACTGAAGCTTTCTTT,CASSTEREGTEAFF
TRBV10-3,.,.,TRBJ2-3,TGTGCCATCAGTGAGTCGGAACTAGTTCGGAGCACAGATACGCAGTATTTT,CAISESELVRSTDTQYF
TRBV18,.,TRBD1,TRBJ2-1,TGTGCCAGCTCACCCCGAGAAGGGGGCCGAGGATTTGAGCAGTTCTTC,CASSPREGGRGFEQFF
TRBV6-1,once,TRBD1,TRBJ1-1,TGTGCCAGCATCAGGGGGACTGAAGCTTTCTTT,CASIRGTEAFF
TRBV18,once,.,TRBJ2-7,TGTGCCAGCTCTTTGGGAGTCGCCCTCGCCTACGAGCAGTACTTC,CASSLGVALAYEQYF
TRBV6-5,.,TRBD1,TRBJ2-5,TGTGCCAGCAGTTACATCGCCGACAGGGGACAGACCCAGTACTTC,CASSYIADRGQTQYF
TRBV10-2,.,.,TRBJ2-7,TGCGCCAGCACAACTCAGGGTCTCAACGAGCAGTACTTC,CASTTQGLNEQYF
TRBV5-4,few,.,TRBJ2-5,TGTGCCAGCAGCTTGGGGGCTCCCCGGCAGGGCCAGACCCAGTACTTC,CASSLGAPRQGQTQYF
TRBV7-2,.,.,TRBJ1-2,TGTGCCAGCAGCTTAGTCTTAGCTAACTATGGCTACACCTTC,CASSLVLANYGYTF
TRBV5-4,.,.,TRBJ1-4,TGTGCCAGCAGCTTGGGACAGACTAATGAAAAACTGTTTTTT,CASSLGQTNEKLFF
TRBV6-5,.,.,TRBJ2-5,TGTGCCAGCAGTATGAGACAGACTTCAGAGACCCAGTACTTC,CASSMRQTSETQYF
TRBV9,.,TRBD2,TRBJ2-1,TGTGCCAGCAGCTATTCGCTAGCGGGAGGGATCTACAATGAGCAGTTCTTC,CASSYSLAGGIYNEQFF
TRBV27,.,.,TRBJ2-1,TGTGCCAGCAGTAAACCAAACTCCTACAATGAGCAGTTCTTC,CASSKPNSYNEQFF
TRBV7-6,many,.,TRBJ2-7,TGTGCCAGCAGCTTCGGGGACTACGAGCAGTACTTC,CASSFGDYEQYF
TRBV4-1,few,.,TRBJ2-7,TGCGCCAGCAGCCAAGACGCGGGCGCCTGGGACCAGTACTTC,CASSQDAGAWDQYF
TRBV7-9,.,.,TRBJ2-7,TGTGCCAGCAGAAAACACACGTCCTACGAGCAGTACTTC,CASRKHTSYEQYF
TRBV7-7,.,.,TRBJ2-1,TGTGCTAGCAGCTTATCACTAGCAATCAATGAGCAGTTCTTC,CASSLSLAINEQFF
TRBV7-8,.,.,TRBJ2-3,TGTGCCAGCAGCTTGGGGCGCGGTCGGCTCACAGATACGCAGTATTTT,CASSLGRGRLTDTQYF
TRBV28,.,.,TRBJ2-7,TGTGCCAGCAGTTTTAACGGGGGCAGGGAAACGTTCGAGCAGTACTTC,CASSFNGGRETFEQYF
TRBV6-5,.,.,TRBJ2-7,.,CASSFGPGREQYF